Described below is a single TCR beta chain sequence and its context. Its antigen remains unidentified. Clones were read by immunoSEQ multiplex PCR, and TCRdb kept only the in-frame ones, dropping some. In the table there are roughly 400,000 clones, about nine tenths of which are singletons. Treatment denoted: about 20 received Ad26.COV2.S at low or high dose, single or two shots; 5 received placebo; per-sample allocation not given. Specimen acquisition occurred on day 63 following the initial vaccine or placebo injection. These data belong to a study of Ad26.COV2.S vaccination and SARS-CoV-2 variants. In the study overall: Participant was drawn from the COV1001 Ad26.COV2.S trial arm.

The junction had 8 bases not matched to a gene; V was cut back by 5 bases and J by 2 bases. CDR3 size: 16 residues. Germline CDR1 and CDR2: MNHEY and SVGEGT. Study results and limitations: Analytic work on TCR breadth and depth might have understated the full extent of total T cell responses. Reported post-vaccination CD8+ and CD4+ T cell responses to spike showed substantial breadth. Vaccinees showed greater spike-specific TCR breadth than placebo recipients.

This TCR was recovered from a person aged 18-65 years who received the Ad26.COV2.S COVID-19 vaccine or a placebo. V usage is TRBV6-2 or TRBV6-3 and J usage is TRBJ1-5; TRBD1 matches 8 bases. Material: peripheral blood, obtained in a trial of Ad26.COV2.S vaccine versus placebo. The CDR3 bases are TGTGCCAGCAGTATTCGACAGGGGCACGGCAATCAGCCCCAGCATTTT. Protein product: CASSIRQGHGNQPQHF.